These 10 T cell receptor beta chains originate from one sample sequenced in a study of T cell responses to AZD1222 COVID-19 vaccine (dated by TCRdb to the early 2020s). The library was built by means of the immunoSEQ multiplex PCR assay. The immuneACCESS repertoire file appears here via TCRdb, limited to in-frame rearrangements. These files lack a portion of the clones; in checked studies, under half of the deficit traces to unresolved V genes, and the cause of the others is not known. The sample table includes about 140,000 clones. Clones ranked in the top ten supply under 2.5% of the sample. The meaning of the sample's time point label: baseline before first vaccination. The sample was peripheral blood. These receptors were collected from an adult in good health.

The CDR3 sequence is CASSDPLTSGTDTQYF. The DNA for the CDR3 is TGTGCCAGCAGCGATCCTCTCACGTCGGGCACAGATACGCAGTATTTT. The rearrangement links TRBV7-6 to TRBJ2-3; no clear D gene. V lost 5 bases to trimming and J lost 1 base, with 16 bases between them. Germline CDR1 and CDR2: SGHVS and FNYEAQ. The CDR3 runs 16 residues.

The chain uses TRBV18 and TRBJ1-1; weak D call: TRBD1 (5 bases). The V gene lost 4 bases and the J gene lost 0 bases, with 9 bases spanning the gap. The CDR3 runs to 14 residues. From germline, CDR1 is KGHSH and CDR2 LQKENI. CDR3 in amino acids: CASSQGRMNTEAFF. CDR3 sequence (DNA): TGTGCCAGCTCACAGGGGAGAATGAACACTGAAGCTTTCTTT. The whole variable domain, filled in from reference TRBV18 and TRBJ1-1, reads NAGVMQNPRHLVRRRGQEARLRCSPMKGHSHVYWYRQLPEEGLKFMVYLQKENIIDESGMPKERFSAEFPKEGPSILRIQQVVRGDSAAYFCASSQGRMNTEAFFGQGTRLTVV.

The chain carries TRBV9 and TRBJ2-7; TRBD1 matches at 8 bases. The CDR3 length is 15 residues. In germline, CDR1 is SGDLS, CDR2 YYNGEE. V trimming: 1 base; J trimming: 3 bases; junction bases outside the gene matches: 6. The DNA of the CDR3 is TGTGCCAGCAGCGTATCTGGACAGGGAGGCTACGAGCAGTACTTC. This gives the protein CASSVSGQGGYEQYF.

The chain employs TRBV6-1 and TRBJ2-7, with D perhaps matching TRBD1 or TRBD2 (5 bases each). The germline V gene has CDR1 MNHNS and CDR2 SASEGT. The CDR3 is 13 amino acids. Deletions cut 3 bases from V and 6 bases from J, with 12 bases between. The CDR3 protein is CASSDRDRGEQYF. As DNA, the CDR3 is TGTGCCAGCAGTGACAGGGATCGGGGCGAGCAGTACTTC.

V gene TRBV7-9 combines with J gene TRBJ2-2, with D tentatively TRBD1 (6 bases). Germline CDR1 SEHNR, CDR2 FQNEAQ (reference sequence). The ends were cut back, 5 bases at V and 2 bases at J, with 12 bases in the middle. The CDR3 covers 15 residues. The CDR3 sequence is CASSPGTLNTGELFF. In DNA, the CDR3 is TGTGCCAGCAGCCCCGGGACACTCAACACCGGGGAGCTGTTTTTT. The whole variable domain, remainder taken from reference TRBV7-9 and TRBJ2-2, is DTGVSQNPRHKITKRGQNVTFRCDPISEHNRLYWYRQTLGQGPEFLTYFQNEAQLEKSRLLSDRFSAERPKGSFSTLEIQRTEQGDSAMYLCASSPGTLNTGELFFGEGSRLTVL.

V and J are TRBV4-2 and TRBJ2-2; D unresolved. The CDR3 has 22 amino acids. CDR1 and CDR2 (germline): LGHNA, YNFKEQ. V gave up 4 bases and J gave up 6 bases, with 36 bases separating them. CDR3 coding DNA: TGTGCCAGCAGCCGGTCGTGGGGTCCCACCAAAGGCGTTTTCACTCGGGCCGGGGAGCTGTTTTTT. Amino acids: CASSRSWGPTKGVFTRAGELFF.

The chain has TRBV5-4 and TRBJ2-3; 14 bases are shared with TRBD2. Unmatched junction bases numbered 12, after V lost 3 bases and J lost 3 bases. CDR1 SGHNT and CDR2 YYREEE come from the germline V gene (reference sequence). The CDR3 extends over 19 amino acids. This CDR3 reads CASSYRGLAGAGATDTQYF. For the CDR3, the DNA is TGTGCCAGCAGCTACAGGGGACTAGCGGGGGCCGGAGCTACAGATACGCAGTATTTT.

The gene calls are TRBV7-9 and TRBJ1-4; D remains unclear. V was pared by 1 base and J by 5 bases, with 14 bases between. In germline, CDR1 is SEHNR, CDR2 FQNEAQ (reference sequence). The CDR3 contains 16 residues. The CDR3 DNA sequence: TGTGCCAGCAGCTTAGGGCTGCCCCGTTTGAATGAAAAACTGTTTTTT. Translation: CASSLGLPRLNEKLFF.

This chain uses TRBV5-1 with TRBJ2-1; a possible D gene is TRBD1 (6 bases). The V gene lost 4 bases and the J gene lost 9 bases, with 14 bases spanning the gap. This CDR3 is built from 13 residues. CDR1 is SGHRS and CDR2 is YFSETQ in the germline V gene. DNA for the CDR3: TGCGCCAGCAGCCCCTTTTCAGGGGCTGAGCAGTTCTTC. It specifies CASSPFSGAEQFF.

CDR3 residues: CASSERENTEAFF. The CDR3 nucleotides read TGTGCCAGCAGTGAACGTGAAAACACTGAAGCTTTCTTT. The chain carries TRBV6-4 and TRBJ1-1; D ambiguous. The CDR3 covers 13 residues. Germline lookup yields CDR1 MRHNA and CDR2 SNTAGT. V shed 3 bases and J shed 2 bases, with 7 bases lying between them.